The rows below give T cell receptor beta chains drawn from one sample of a study of T cell responses to AZD1222 COVID-19 vaccine. Sequenced by immunoSEQ multiplex PCR; TCRdb stores in-frame clones only, minus some. The profile shows 73,000 or so clones, 88% of them singletons. The sequencing here drew on peripheral blood, taken on day 0 of AZD1222 vaccination. These TCRs come from an adult in good health. Each CDR3 is given with its conserved first and last residue. A D gene is named only where the DNA matches it firmly. Clone size is not always given. Where it is, it says once, few, many or a class for expanded clones.

d_call: TRBD1; j_call: TRBJ2-7; clone_size: -; v_call: TRBV11-1; cdr3_aa: CASSLVGTGQEQYF; cdr3_nt: TGTGCCAGCAGCTTAGTTGGGACAGGTCAAGAGCAGTACTTC
d_call: TRBD1; j_call: TRBJ2-5; clone_size: -; v_call: TRBV6-5; cdr3_aa: CASSFAGTGDGTQYF; cdr3_nt: TGTGCCAGCAGTTTCGCCGGGACAGGGGACGGGACCCAGTACTTC
d_call: TRBD2; j_call: TRBJ2-3; clone_size: -; v_call: TRBV5-1; cdr3_aa: CASSFGLAGGPTDTQYF; cdr3_nt: TGCGCCAGCAGCTTCGGGCTAGCGGGAGGGCCCACAGATACGCAGTATTTT
d_call: TRBD1; j_call: TRBJ1-6; clone_size: -; v_call: TRBV20-1; cdr3_aa: CSANEGQWNSPLHF; cdr3_nt: TGCAGTGCTAATGAGGGACAGTGGAATTCACCCCTCCACTTT
d_call: TRBD2; j_call: TRBJ2-5; clone_size: -; v_call: TRBV3-1/TRBV3-2; cdr3_aa: CASSQGTGGYQETQYF; cdr3_nt: TGTGCCAGCAGCCAAGGAACGGGGGGGTACCAAGAGACCCAGTACTTC
d_call: TRBD1; j_call: TRBJ1-1; clone_size: -; v_call: TRBV27; cdr3_aa: CASSLSTGSNTEAFF; cdr3_nt: TGTGCCAGCAGTTTATCGACAGGGAGCAACACTGAAGCTTTCTTT
d_call: TRBD2; j_call: TRBJ2-5; clone_size: -; v_call: TRBV28; cdr3_aa: CASSMSAGGQETQYF; cdr3_nt: TGTGCCAGCAGTATGTCAGCGGGGGGCCAAGAGACCCAGTACTTC
d_call: -; j_call: TRBJ1-1; clone_size: -; v_call: TRBV6-5; cdr3_aa: CASTGRGNTEAFF; cdr3_nt: TGTGCCAGCACTGGAAGAGGGAACACTGAAGCTTTCTTT
d_call: TRBD1; j_call: TRBJ2-7; clone_size: -; v_call: TRBV5-1; cdr3_aa: CASSLEGQANDEQYF; cdr3_nt: TGCGCCAGCAGCTTGGAGGGACAGGCTAATGATGAGCAGTACTTC
d_call: -; j_call: TRBJ1-5; clone_size: -; v_call: TRBV18; cdr3_aa: CASSPQGDQPQHF; cdr3_nt: TGTGCCAGCTCACCACAGGGTGATCAGCCCCAGCATTTT
d_call: -; j_call: TRBJ1-2; clone_size: -; v_call: TRBV28; cdr3_aa: CASSLLGSFDGYTF; cdr3_nt: TGTGCCAGCAGTTTATTGGGCAGCTTTGACGGCTACACCTTC
d_call: -; j_call: TRBJ2-1; clone_size: -; v_call: TRBV9; cdr3_aa: CASSVLVGNEQFF; cdr3_nt: TGTGCCAGCAGCGTACTAGTTGGCAATGAGCAGTTCTTC
d_call: -; j_call: TRBJ1-6; clone_size: -; v_call: TRBV14; cdr3_aa: CASSQGRDARGSPLHF; cdr3_nt: TGTGCCAGCAGCCAAGGCCGGGACGCACGGGGGTCACCCCTCCACTTT
d_call: -; j_call: TRBJ2-2; clone_size: -; v_call: TRBV18; cdr3_aa: CASSSGGGRLNTGELFF; cdr3_nt: TGTGCCAGCTCATCCGGTGGGGGACGCCTCAACACCGGGGAGCTGTTTTTT
d_call: -; j_call: TRBJ2-5; clone_size: -; v_call: TRBV28; cdr3_aa: CASSLKRASQYF; cdr3_nt: TGTGCCAGCAGTTTAAAACGGGCCTCCCAGTACTTC
d_call: TRBD1; j_call: TRBJ1-1; clone_size: once; v_call: TRBV7-9; cdr3_aa: CASSPKTGTNEAFF; cdr3_nt: TGTGCCAGCAGCCCTAAGACAGGGACGAATGAAGCTTTCTTT
d_call: -; j_call: TRBJ2-4; clone_size: -; v_call: TRBV18; cdr3_aa: CASSESRDMLGFAKNIQYF; cdr3_nt: TGTGCCAGCTCGGAGTCCCGGGACATGTTGGGTTTTGCCAAAAACATTCAGTACTTC
d_call: TRBD1; j_call: TRBJ2-4; clone_size: -; v_call: TRBV12-3/TRBV12-4; cdr3_aa: CASGQGGDIQYF; cdr3_nt: TGTGCCAGTGGACAGGGGGGGGACATTCAGTACTTC
d_call: -; j_call: TRBJ2-7; clone_size: -; v_call: TRBV14; cdr3_aa: CASSQLMGEQYF; cdr3_nt: TGTGCCAGCAGCCAACTGATGGGGGAGCAGTACTTC
d_call: -; j_call: TRBJ2-5; clone_size: -; v_call: TRBV18; cdr3_aa: CASSPPKTGLKETQYF; cdr3_nt: TGTGCCAGCTCACCGCCGAAGACAGGTCTTAAAGAGACCCAGTACTTC
d_call: TRBD2; j_call: TRBJ2-1; clone_size: -; v_call: TRBV19; cdr3_aa: CASTEPGTSGRNEQFF; cdr3_nt: TGTGCCAGTACCGAACCCGGGACTAGCGGGAGGAACGAGCAGTTCTTC